The sequence of this T cell receptor (beta chain) was determined in a study of blood T cell repertoires in COVID-19. On the study more broadly: Specimens from acute and convalescent COVID-19 originated in the United States, Italy and Spain. Sample material is recorded as cDNA or gDNA derived from T cells, B-cell-depleted T cells, or PBMCs.

V was trimmed by 10 bases and J by 3 bases, leaving 12 bases between them. Germline CDR1 SNHLY, CDR2 FYNNEI. The CDR3 is made up of 13 amino acids. This clone was observed once. As processed by the authors: Using reference gene primer amplification, nucleated cell counts were estimated. This table comes from immunoSEQ multiplex PCR, and its TCRdb copy is limited to in-frame clones, with some not included. That table is the source of V, J and clone size, and D and trimming were worked out from the DNA. The sample has around 130,000 clones; 80% to 90% are singletons. Sequenced input: peripheral blood. The TCR was taken from a man aged 65-85 years with active or convalescent COVID-19. The chain employs TRBV2 and TRBJ2-2; tentative D call: TRBD2 (6 bases). For the CDR3, the DNA is TGTGCCACACGGAGGGAATACACCGGGGAGCTGTTTTTT. The encoded protein is CATRREYTGELFF.